These 10 T cell receptor beta chains originate from one sample sequenced in a study of T-cell memory formation after mild COVID-19. TCRdb passed the 5' RACE reads through MiXCR, listing each CDR3 protein once. Of approximately 400,000 distinct CDR3 sequences in the sample, about 20% are singletons; the top ten hold about 22%. The sample taken for sequencing was PBMCs or a T cell subset sorted from them (not recorded which). Receptors originate from a man aged 18 to 29 who had mild COVID-19 (a few samples of this study predate the infection). Cell type and time point are not known.

In this sample, this clonotype turned up a few times. The chain recombines TRBV5-1 with TRBJ2-3; the D gene is possibly TRBD1 (6 bases). The germline V gene encodes CDR1 SGHRS and CDR2 YFSETQ. The ends were cut back, 2 bases at V and 4 bases at J, with 14 bases in the middle. This CDR3 is built from 15 residues. CDR3 nucleotides: TGCGCCAGCAGCTTCGGGACATCACACTCAGATACGCAGTATTTT. Encoded protein: CASSFGTSHSDTQYF.

V gene TRBV10-3 combines with J gene TRBJ2-6; the match to TRBD1 covers 7 bases. The ends lost 9 bases at V and 2 bases at J; junction bases unmatched: 25. Germline-derived CDR1 and CDR2 are ENHRY and SYGVKD. The CDR3 sequence is 21 residues long. This CDR3 reads CAILKNLMGQKDDTGANVLTF. The DNA of the CDR3 is TGTGCCATTCTAAAAAACTTGATGGGACAGAAGGACGATACTGGGGCCAACGTCCTGACTTTC.

The chain employs TRBV14 and TRBJ2-4; no clear D. Per the germline V gene, CDR1 is SGHDN and CDR2 is FVKESK. With 3 bases removed from V and 5 bases from J, the gap between germline ends came to 2 bases. This CDR3 is 11 amino acids long. CDR3 residues: CASSQENIQYF. CDR3 coding DNA: TGTGCCAGCAGCCAGGAAAACATTCAGTACTTC.

The table lists this clonotype with a few counts. The genes are TRBV2 and TRBJ1-6; D is ambiguous. CDR1 and CDR2 from the germline V gene are SNHLY and FYNNEI. Trimming left V 8 bases short and J 0 bases short, with 11 bases between. The CDR3 is 15 amino acids. CDR3 in amino acids: CASAGERSYNSPLHF. The CDR3 region has the DNA TGTGCCAGCGCCGGGGAGCGCTCCTATAATTCACCCCTCCACTTT.

This sequence joins TRBV5-1 and TRBJ1-1; the D is unclear. This CDR3 contains 14 residues. Between the trimmed V and J ends, which lost 2 bases and 4 bases, there was a span of 12 bases. Germline CDR1 is SGHRS and CDR2 is YFSETQ. The CDR3 loop reads CASSLHGLSTEAFF. The DNA of the CDR3 is TGCGCCAGCAGCTTACATGGGTTGAGCACTGAAGCTTTCTTT.

This rearrangement joins TRBV4-1 to TRBJ2-3; D is possibly TRBD2 (6 bases). This CDR3 is 14 amino acids long. Germline CDR1 is MGHRA and CDR2 is YSYEKL. The V and J ends lost 3 bases and 4 bases respectively, with 11 bases between them. CDR3 coding DNA: TGCGCCAGCAGCCACGGGACTGGTGCAGATACGCAGTATTTT. Amino acids: CASSHGTGADTQYF.

In this sample, this clonotype turned up a few times. This chain's CDR3 is CASSLDRAVSLGELFF. As DNA, the CDR3 is TGTGCCAGCAGCCTGGACAGGGCCGTGAGTTTGGGGGAGCTGTTTTTT. The chain recombines TRBV7-2 with TRBJ2-2; TRBD1 matches at 8 bases. The CDR3 consists of 16 residues. After removal of 5 bases from V and 8 bases from J, the junction contained 13 bases not matched to a gene. CDR1 SGHTA and CDR2 FQGNSA come from the germline V gene.

This clonotype was observed a few times. V and J are TRBV10-1 and TRBJ1-1; no clear D. The CDR3 runs to 12 residues. CDR1 and CDR2 from the germline V gene are WNHNN and SYGVQD (reference sequence). Trimming left V 6 bases short and J 1 base short, with 6 bases between. CDR3 loop: CASRAQNTEAFF. Here the CDR3 DNA reads TGCGCCAGCAGGGCACAGAACACTGAAGCTTTCTTT.

The CDR3 region has the DNA TGTGCCAGCAGCTTAAACGGAGCGGGGTTCACCGGGGAGCTGTTTTTT. As protein: CASSLNGAGFTGELFF. The chain joins TRBV7-3 to TRBJ2-2; TRBD2 agrees at 7 bases. Germline loops: CDR1 SGHTA, CDR2 FQGTGA. V lost 1 base and J lost 4; bases outside the gene matches: 6. The CDR3 totals 16 residues.

The J gene is TRBJ1-5, the V gene TRBV7-9, with no clear D. V lost 5 bases and J 4 bases, leaving 6 bases between the germline ends. From germline, CDR1 is SEHNR and CDR2 FQNEAQ (reference sequence). The CDR3 is 12 amino acids. The DNA for the CDR3 is TGTGCCAGCAGCCGGAAGAATCAGCCCCAGCATTTT. This codes for CASSRKNQPQHF.